A single TCR beta chain is shown here with its context. Its antigen is undetermined. V was pared by 5 bases and J by 0 bases, with 13 bases between. The V gene's germline CDR1 is SGHTA and CDR2 FQGNSA. CDR3 length: 15 amino acids. The sample is drawn from a study of OX40 agonist ivuxolimab in advanced cancers. The wider study: Hepatocellular carcinoma, melanoma, renal cell or head and neck cancer was diagnosed in the dose-escalation patients. Whole-study findings and limits: Compared with CD4+, CD8+ T cells on average had more expanded clones.

The table came from immunoSEQ multiplex PCR; TCRdb's copy has only in-frame clones and leaves some out. The sample gives about 100,000 clones, about 91% of which show up once; about 0.49% is in the top ten. The sample consisted of CD4+ or CD8+ T cells sorted from blood, taken in a trial of the OX40 agonist ivuxolimab. This clonotype originated in an adult with an advanced solid tumor such as melanoma, head and neck, liver or kidney cancer. The chain recombines TRBV7-2 with TRBJ1-1, with TRBD1 as a possible D gene (6 bases). This CDR3 is CASSRIGGVNTEAFF. The CDR3 bases are TGTGCCAGCAGCCGAATAGGGGGTGTGAACACTGAAGCTTTCTTT.